This T cell receptor beta chain was recorded in a study of early T cells in non-severe SARS-CoV-2 infection. Germline CDR1 is SGHKS and CDR2 is YYEKEE (reference sequence). The V end lost 0 bases, the J end lost 1 base, and 7 bases lay between the germline ends. The CDR3 sequence is 14 residues long. Whole-study findings and limits: The study's VDJdb matching favored anti-spike CD8 responses and missed private and CD4 specificities.

Attachment of unique molecular identifiers to individual cDNA molecules was performed. From the 5' RACE reads, TCRdb called clonotypes with MiXCR, one entry per CDR3 protein. The data show tens of thousands of distinct CDR3 sequences, 12% seen once. Points on this clonotype: Its target is not known.

The V gene is TRBV5-5, the J gene TRBJ1-1; D is unresolved. Sequencing used whole blood, obtained at baseline. This clonotype was sampled from an adult who was a healthcare worker with PCR-confirmed SARS-CoV-2 infection or an uninfected control (not recorded which). The donor label of this sample is uncertain. CDR3 amino acids: CASSLGSRNTEAFF. As DNA, the CDR3 is TGTGCCAGCAGCTTGGGTTCAAGGAACACTGAAGCTTTCTTT. The whole variable domain, filled in from reference TRBV5-5 and TRBJ1-1, reads DAGVTQSPTHLIKTRGQQVTLRCSPISGHKSVSWYQQVLGQGPQFIFQYYEKEERGRGNFPDRFSARQFPNYSSELNVNALLLGDSALYLCASSLGSRNTEAFFGQGTRLTVV.